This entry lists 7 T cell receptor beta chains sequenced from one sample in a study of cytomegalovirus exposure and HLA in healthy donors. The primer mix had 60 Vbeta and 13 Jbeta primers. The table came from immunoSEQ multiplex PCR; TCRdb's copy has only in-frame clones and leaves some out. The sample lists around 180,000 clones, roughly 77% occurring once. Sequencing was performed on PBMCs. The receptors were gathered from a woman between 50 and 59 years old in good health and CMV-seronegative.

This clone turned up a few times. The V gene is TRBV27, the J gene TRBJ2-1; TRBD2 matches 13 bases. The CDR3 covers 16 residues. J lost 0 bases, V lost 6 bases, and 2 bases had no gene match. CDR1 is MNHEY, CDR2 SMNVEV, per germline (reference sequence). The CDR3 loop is CASRGLAGHSYNEQFF. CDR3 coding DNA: TGTGCCAGCAGGGGACTAGCGGGACACTCCTACAATGAGCAGTTCTTC.

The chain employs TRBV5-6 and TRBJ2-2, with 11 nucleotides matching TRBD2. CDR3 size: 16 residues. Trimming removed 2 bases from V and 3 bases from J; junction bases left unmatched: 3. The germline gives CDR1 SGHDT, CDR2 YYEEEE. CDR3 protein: CASSFGLAGDTGELFF. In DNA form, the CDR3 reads TGTGCCAGCAGCTTTGGACTAGCGGGCGACACCGGGGAGCTGTTTTTT.

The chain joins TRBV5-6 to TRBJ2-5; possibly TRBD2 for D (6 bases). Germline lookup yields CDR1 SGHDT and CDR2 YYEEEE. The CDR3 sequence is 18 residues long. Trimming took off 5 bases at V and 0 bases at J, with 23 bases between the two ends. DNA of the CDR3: TGTGCCAGCAGACTAGGAACAGTGACGGGGGAGTACCAAGAGACCCAGTACTTC. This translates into CASRLGTVTGEYQETQYF.

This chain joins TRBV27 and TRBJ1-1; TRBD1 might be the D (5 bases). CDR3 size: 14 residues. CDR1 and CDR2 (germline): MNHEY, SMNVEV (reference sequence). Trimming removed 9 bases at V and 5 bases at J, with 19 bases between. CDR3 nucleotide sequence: TGTGCCAGTCGGTCATGGGGCAAGGGGACTGAAGCTTTCTTT. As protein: CASRSWGKGTEAFF.

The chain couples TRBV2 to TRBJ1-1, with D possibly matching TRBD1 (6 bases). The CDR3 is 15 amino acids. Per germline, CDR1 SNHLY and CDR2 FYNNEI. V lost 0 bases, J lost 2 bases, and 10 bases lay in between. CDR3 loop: CASSEARTENTEAFF. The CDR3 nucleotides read TGTGCCAGCAGTGAAGCAAGGACAGAAAACACTGAAGCTTTCTTT.

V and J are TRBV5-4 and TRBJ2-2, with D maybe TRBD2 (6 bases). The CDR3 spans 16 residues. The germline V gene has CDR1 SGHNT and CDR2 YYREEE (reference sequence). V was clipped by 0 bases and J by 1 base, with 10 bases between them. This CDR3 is CASSLGGVRNTGELFF. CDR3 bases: TGTGCCAGCAGCTTGGGGGGGGTGAGGAACACCGGGGAGCTGTTTTTT.

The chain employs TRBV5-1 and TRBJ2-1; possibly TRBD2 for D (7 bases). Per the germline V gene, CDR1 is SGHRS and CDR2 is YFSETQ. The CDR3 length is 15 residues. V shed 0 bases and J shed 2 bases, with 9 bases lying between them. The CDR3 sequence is CASSLGGGTYNEQFF. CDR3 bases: TGCGCCAGCAGCTTGGGCGGGGGCACCTACAATGAGCAGTTCTTC.